This T cell receptor beta chain comes out of a study of T cells in Graves' hyperthyroidism and ophthalmopathy. Study details: Peripheral blood was drawn at first diagnosis, prior to all treatment.

It was RNA transcripts that yielded the amplified TCR beta CDR3 regions. TCR CDR3 regions were first amplified by RT-PCR with HTBI primers. Via MiXCR, TCRdb re-called the multiplex PCR reads, giving one row per CDR3 protein. The table includes 300,000 to 500,000 distinct CDR3 sequences, 15% detected once. Cells are PBMCs isolated from 10 ml of fresh blood. The table lists this clonotype with many counts. As yet, its antigen is unknown. CDR3 length: 15 amino acids. In germline, CDR1 is SGHNT, CDR2 YENEEA. Trimming cost V 5 bases and J 5 bases; bases outside gene matches: 8. General study findings and limits: For ophthalmopathy, model prediction preceded onset by a median about 6.4 months. Most thyroid-expanded clonotypes above 0.001 were also found in blood.

This sequence originates from a woman aged 25 to 39 with Graves' hyperthyroidism. Source material: blood. This chain links TRBV11-3 with TRBJ2-1, with TRBD1 identical over 8 bases. CDR3 bases: TGTGCCAGCAGCGTATTGACAGGGGTTAACAATGAGCAGTTCTTC. Translating gives CASSVLTGVNNEQFF.